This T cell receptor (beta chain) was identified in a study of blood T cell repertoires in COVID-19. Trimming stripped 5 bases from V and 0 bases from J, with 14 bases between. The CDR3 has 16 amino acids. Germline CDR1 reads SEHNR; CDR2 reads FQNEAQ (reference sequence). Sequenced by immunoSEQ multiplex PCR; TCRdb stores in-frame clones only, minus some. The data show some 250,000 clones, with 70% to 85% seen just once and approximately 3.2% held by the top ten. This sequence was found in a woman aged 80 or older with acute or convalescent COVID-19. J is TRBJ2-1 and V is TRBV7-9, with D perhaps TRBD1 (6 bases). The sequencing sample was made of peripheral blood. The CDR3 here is CASSPTWGPSYNEQFF. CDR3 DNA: TGTGCCAGCAGCCCGACCTGGGGGCCCTCCTACAATGAGCAGTTCTTC.